Listed here is a single T cell receptor (beta chain). Its matching antigen is unknown. What was amplified from RNA transcripts were TCR beta CDR3 regions. The HTBI primer set was used in a first-round RT-PCR of the TCR CDR3. One entry per CDR3 protein, called by TCRdb with MiXCR from the multiplex PCR reads. The repertoire includes 500,000 to 650,000 distinct CDR3 sequences, 15% to 20% of them detected once, and less than 55% sits in the top ten. The sample comes from a study of T cells in Graves' hyperthyroidism and ophthalmopathy. Germline V gives CDR1 MNHNS, CDR2 SASEGT. There are 15 residues in the CDR3. V gave up 6 bases and J gave up 5 bases, with 20 bases separating them. Clinical symptoms, serum thyroxine, TRAb, thyroid ultrasound and orbital computed tomography established diagnosis. Broader study findings: Most thyroid-expanded clonotypes above 0.001 were also found in blood. A 13 V-J signature model discriminated ophthalmopathy versus stable hyperthyroidism.

This chain uses TRBV6-1 with TRBJ2-7, with TRBD2 as a possible D gene (7 bases). The sequence was collected from a man between 40 and 49 years old with Graves' ophthalmopathy. The specimen sequenced was blood. CDR3 in DNA: TGTGCCAGCAGGCTTGGAGCGGGACAATTTAACGAGCAGTACTTC. This sequence encodes CASRLGAGQFNEQYF.